This T cell receptor (beta chain) is drawn from a study of spatial heterogeneity in lung cancer. The time point denotes: sample taken at primary tumor resection. Using its own MiXCR run on the 5' RACE reads, TCRdb lists one record per CDR3 protein. The table lists tens of thousands of distinct CDR3 sequences, roughly 12% of them singletons. Germline lookup yields CDR1 MNHNY and CDR2 SVGAGI (reference sequence). The CDR3 covers 14 residues. With V trimmed by 6 bases and J by 1 base, 6 bases remained unmatched. This TCR was sampled from a male donor with early-stage non-small cell lung cancer. The V call is TRBV6-6, the J call TRBJ2-7, with TRBD1 matching over 7 bases. Source: PBMCs, taken at surgery. For the CDR3, the DNA is TGTGCCAGCAGACGGACAGGCATTTCCTACGAGCAGTACTTC. This translates into CASRRTGISYEQYF.